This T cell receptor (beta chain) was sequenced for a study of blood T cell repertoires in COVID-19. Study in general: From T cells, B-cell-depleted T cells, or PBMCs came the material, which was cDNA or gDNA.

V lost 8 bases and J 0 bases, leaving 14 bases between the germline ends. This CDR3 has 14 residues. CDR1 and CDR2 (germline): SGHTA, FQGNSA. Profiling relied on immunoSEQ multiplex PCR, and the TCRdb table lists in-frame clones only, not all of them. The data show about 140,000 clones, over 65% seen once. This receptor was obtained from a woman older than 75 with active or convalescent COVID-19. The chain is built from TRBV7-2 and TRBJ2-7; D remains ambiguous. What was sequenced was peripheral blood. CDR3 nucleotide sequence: TGTGCCAGCGGAACCACTCCGGGCTCCTACGAGCAGTACTTC. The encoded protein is CASGTTPGSYEQYF.